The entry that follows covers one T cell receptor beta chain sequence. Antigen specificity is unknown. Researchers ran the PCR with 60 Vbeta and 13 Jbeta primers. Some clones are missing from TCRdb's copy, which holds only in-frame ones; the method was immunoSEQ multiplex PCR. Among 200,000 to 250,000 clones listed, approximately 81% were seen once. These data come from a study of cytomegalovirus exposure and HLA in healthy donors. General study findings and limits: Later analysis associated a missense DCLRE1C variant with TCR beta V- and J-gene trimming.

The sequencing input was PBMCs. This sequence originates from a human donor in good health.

The CDR3 spells CASSQEGLAGTSSYNEQFF. CDR3 sequence (DNA): TGCGCCAGCAGCCAAGAGGGACTAGCGGGAACAAGCTCCTACAATGAGCAGTTCTTC. V is TRBV4-3 and J is TRBJ2-1, with 13 bases aligning to TRBD2. In germline, CDR1 is LGHNA, CDR2 YSLEER. The CDR3 consists of 19 residues. V shed 0 bases and J 0 bases; nucleotides not matched to a gene: 5.